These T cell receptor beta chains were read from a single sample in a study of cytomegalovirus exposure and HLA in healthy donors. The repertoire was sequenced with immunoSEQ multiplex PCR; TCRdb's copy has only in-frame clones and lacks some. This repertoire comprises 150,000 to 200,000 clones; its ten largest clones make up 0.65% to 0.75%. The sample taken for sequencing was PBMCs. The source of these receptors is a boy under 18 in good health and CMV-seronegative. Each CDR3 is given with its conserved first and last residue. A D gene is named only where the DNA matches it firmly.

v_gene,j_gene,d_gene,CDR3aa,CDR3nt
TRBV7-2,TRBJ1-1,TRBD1,CASSVTGGWTEAFF,TGTGCCAGCAGCGTAACAGGGGGTTGGACTGAAGCTTTCTTT
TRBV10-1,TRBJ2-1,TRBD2,CASSATLAGNYNEQFF,TGCGCCAGCAGTGCCACCCTAGCGGGCAACTACAATGAGCAGTTCTTC
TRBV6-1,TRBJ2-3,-,CASSEWREADTQYF,TGTGCCAGCAGTGAGTGGAGGGAAGCAGATACGCAGTATTTT
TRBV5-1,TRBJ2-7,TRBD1,CASSTDRVYEQYF,TGCGCCAGCAGCACGGACAGGGTCTACGAGCAGTACTTC
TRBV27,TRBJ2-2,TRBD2,CASSRGGYTGELFF,TGTGCCAGCAGCCGGGGGGGTTACACCGGGGAGCTGTTTTTT
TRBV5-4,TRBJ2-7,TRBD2,CASRLAGGHGEQYF,TGTGCCAGCAGACTAGCGGGGGGGCATGGAGAGCAGTACTTC
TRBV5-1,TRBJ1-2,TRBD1,CASSFGRDSINYGYTF,TGCGCCAGCAGCTTCGGAAGGGACAGTATTAACTATGGCTACACCTTC
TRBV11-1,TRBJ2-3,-,CASSLGRGDTQYF,TGTGCCAGCAGCTTAGGGAGGGGAGATACGCAGTATTTT
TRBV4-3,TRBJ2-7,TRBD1,CASSQVRQGSYEQYF,TGCGCCAGCAGCCAAGTCCGACAGGGGTCCTACGAGCAGTACTTC
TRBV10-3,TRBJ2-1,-,CAISDPGGYNEQFF,TGTGCCATCAGTGACCCCGGGGGTTACAATGAGCAGTTCTTC
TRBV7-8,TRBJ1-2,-,CASSFIPKPPIDRLANYGYTF,TGTGCCAGCAGCTTCATCCCAAAACCACCCATAGACAGACTGGCTAACTATGGCTACACCTTC
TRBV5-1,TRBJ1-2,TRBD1,CASSLETGGGYTF,TGCGCCAGCAGCTTGGAAACAGGGGGCGGCTACACCTTC
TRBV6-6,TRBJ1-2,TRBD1,CASSSATGLIGYTF,TGTGCCAGCAGTTCCGCGACAGGGCTTATTGGCTACACCTTC
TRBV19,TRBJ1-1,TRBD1,CASSPWTGQPEAFF,TGTGCCAGTAGTCCTTGGACAGGACAGCCTGAAGCTTTCTTT
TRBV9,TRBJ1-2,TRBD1,CASSVAQGAYGYTF,TGTGCCAGCAGCGTAGCGCAGGGGGCCTATGGCTACACCTTC
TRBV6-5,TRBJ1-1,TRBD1,CASSYDRGITEAFF,TGTGCCAGCAGTTACGACAGGGGTATCACTGAAGCTTTCTTT
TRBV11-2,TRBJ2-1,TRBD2,CASRRLAGPYNEQFF,TGTGCCAGCCGGAGGCTAGCGGGGCCCTACAATGAGCAGTTCTTC
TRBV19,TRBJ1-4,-,CASSIAAAGNLGPPRKLFF,TGTGCCAGTAGTATAGCGGCGGCGGGCAACCTCGGGCCACCCAGAAAACTGTTTTTT
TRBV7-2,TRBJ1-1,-,CASRWGANTEAFF,TGTGCCAGCAGGTGGGGAGCGAACACTGAAGCTTTCTTT
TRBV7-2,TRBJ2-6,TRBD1,CASSLAKDRAGANVLTF,TGTGCCAGCAGCTTGGCAAAGGACAGGGCTGGGGCCAACGTCCTGACTTTC
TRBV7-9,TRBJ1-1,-,CASSPSLGGGFF,TGTGCCAGCAGCCCTTCCCTGGGAGGTGGTTTCTTT
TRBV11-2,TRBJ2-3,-,CASSSFLRTDTQYF,TGTGCCAGCAGCTCGTTTCTTAGAACAGATACGCAGTATTTT
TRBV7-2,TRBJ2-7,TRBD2,CASSPRAGGSNEQYF,TGTGCCAGCAGCCCCCGGGCGGGGGGGTCCAACGAGCAGTACTTC
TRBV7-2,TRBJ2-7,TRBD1,CASSLRQGAYEQYF,TGTGCCAGCAGCTTACGGCAGGGGGCCTACGAGCAGTACTTC
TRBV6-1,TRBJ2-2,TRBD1,CATTDRVSGELFF,TGTGCCACCACCGACAGGGTTTCCGGGGAGCTGTTTTTT
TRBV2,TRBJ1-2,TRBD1,CASRGQGNYGYTF,TGTGCCAGCAGGGGACAGGGTAACTATGGCTACACCTTC
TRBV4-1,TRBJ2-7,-,CASSPLGEANDEQYF,TGCGCCAGCAGTCCCCTTGGGGAGGCTAACGACGAGCAGTACTTC
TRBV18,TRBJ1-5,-,CASSRSRDNQPQHF,TGTGCCAGCTCACGAAGCAGGGACAATCAGCCCCAGCATTTT
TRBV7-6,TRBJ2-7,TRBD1,CASSLGQGGSYEQYF,TGTGCCAGCAGCCTGGGACAGGGAGGGTCCTACGAGCAGTACTTC
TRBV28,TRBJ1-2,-,CASSLPTPYGYTF,TGTGCCAGCAGTCTTCCTACTCCGTATGGCTACACCTTC
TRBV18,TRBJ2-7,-,CASSNQGISVEQYF,TGTGCCAGCTCAAACCAGGGAATTTCGGTCGAGCAGTACTTC
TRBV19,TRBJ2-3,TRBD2,CASWRGGPGDTQYF,TGTGCCAGTTGGCGGGGGGGGCCAGGAGATACGCAGTATTTT
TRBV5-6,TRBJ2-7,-,CASSLGQSSTAYEQYF,TGTGCCAGCAGCTTAGGGCAAAGTTCGACAGCCTACGAGCAGTACTTC
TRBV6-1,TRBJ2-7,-,CASRRTVSYEQYF,TGTGCCAGCAGGAGGACAGTCTCCTACGAGCAGTACTTC
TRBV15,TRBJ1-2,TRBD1,CATSRFRDRGSGYTF,TGTGCCACCAGCAGATTCCGGGACAGGGGAAGTGGCTACACCTTC
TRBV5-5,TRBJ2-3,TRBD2,CASSLVVAGGHGDTQYF,TGTGCCAGCAGCTTGGTCGTAGCGGGGGGGCATGGAGATACGCAGTATTTT
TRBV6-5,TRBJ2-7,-,CASSYSISYEQYF,TGTGCCAGCAGTTACTCCATTTCCTACGAGCAGTACTTC